This T cell receptor beta chain appears in the sequencing data of a study of Ad26.COV2.S vaccination and SARS-CoV-2 variants (TCRdb year 2021). Notes on the research overall: Donors in the vaccine arm were drawn from COV1001, a multicentre, randomized, double-blind, placebo-controlled phase I-IIa trial testing Ad26.COV2.S in healthy adults. Ad26.COV2.S was given intramuscularly at 5x10^10 or 1x10^11 viral particles, as a single shot or as two shots 56 days apart. The specificity and breadth of SARS-CoV-2-reactive T cell receptors after Ad26.COV2.S vaccination were assessed by TCRbeta repertoire sequencing. The TCR-sequenced set comprised approximately 30 samples: some 20 Ad26.COV2.S vaccine recipients, 5 placebo recipients and 8 SARS-CoV-2 convalescent individuals. Trial participants were randomized into five groups of five, in which low-dose or high-dose Ad26.COV2.S was given once or twice, or placebo was given on both occasions. Investigators remained blinded to trial group allocation during experiments and outcome assessment. General conclusions and limits of the study: Compared with placebo recipients, Ad26.COV2.S recipients showed higher spike-specific TCR breadth (P = 0.0014). After vaccination, spike-specific CD8+ and CD4+ T cell responses were reported to show substantial breadth. Non-spike TCR breadth was comparable between vaccine and placebo recipients, consistent with the vaccine containing only spike. The study was not powered for comparison of responses between vaccine doses or regimens. The authors noted that total T cell responses may have been underestimated by the TCR breadth and depth analyses.

This specimen's treatment or condition label, interpreted: 15 to 20 received Ad26.COV2.S at low or high dose, single or two shots; several received placebo; per-sample allocation not given. For vaccine and placebo recipients, the sequenced repertoires came from samples collected on day 63 after the first injection. In Cohort 1b, around 25 adults aged 18-55 years were enrolled at a single site in Boston, USA, between 29 July and 7 August 2020. Ad26.COV2.S consisted of a replication-incompetent adenovirus type 26 vector by which a prefusion-stabilized SARS-CoV-2 spike protein from the original Wuhan strain was expressed. TCRbeta CDR3 regions were sequenced with the immunoSEQ Assay. After extraction, genomic DNA underwent amplification by bias-controlled multiplex PCR, followed by high-throughput sequencing. Per the source publication's procedure: To quantify the absolute abundance of every unique TCRbeta CDR3 region, sequences were collapsed and filtered. T cell fraction was estimated by normalization of TCRbeta template counts to usable DNA, with usable DNA being measured through amplification of reference genes present in all nucleated cells. Repertoire TCRs were annotated as SARS-CoV-2-specific by exact matching of V gene, CDR3 amino acid sequence and J gene to a known reactive TCR set. The reference SARS-CoV-2 TCR set came from MIRA and was filtered for enrichment in COVID-19-positive ImmuneCODE repertoires, removing public or cross-reactive TCRs. Drawing on the MIRA antigens, annotated TCRs were analysed further at the level of specific ORF or position within ORF. Depth was the summed frequency of annotated unique rearrangements, while breadth was defined as annotated unique rearrangements over total unique productive rearrangements. TCR breadth was compared between groups using two-sided Wilcoxon rank-sum tests. Entries here come from immuneACCESS through TCRdb and include only in-frame sequences with V and J called. Some clones fail to appear in such tables; in the studies checked, an unresolved V gene covers under half of the shortfall, and the cause of the remainder is unknown. V and J calls and clone size are those listed in that table; D and trimming were worked out from the DNA. Within this sample are approximately 300,000 clones, with more than 70% of them counted one time only. The top ten clones comprise roughly 1.9% of the sample.

Of note for this clone: Its antigen is still unknown. No qualities accompany the bases; no much larger clone lies one base away.

CDR1 and CDR2 (SGHTA, FQGNSA) derive from the germline V gene. V and J lose 1 base and 1 base, and a span of 11 bases separates them. The CDR3 goes from the cysteine to the phenylalanine over 16 residues. Only the CDR3 portion is preserved as DNA: 48 bases, with reading frame beginning at the first base. The rearranged chain carries TRBV7-2 and TRBJ2-4, with the D assignment possibly TRBD1 or TRBD2, given 6 matching bases for each. This material consisted of peripheral blood, taken in a trial of Ad26.COV2.S vaccine versus placebo. The sequence was obtained from a person aged 18-65 years who received the Ad26.COV2.S COVID-19 vaccine or a placebo. In nucleotides, the sequence is TGTGCCAGCAGCTTAGAAGGGGGGCGTGCCAAAAACATTCAGTACTTC. It specifies CASSLEGGRAKNIQYF.